The 20 T cell receptor beta chains presented below share a single source sample, sequenced in a study of T cell clonotyping in hematopoietic cell transplantation. Here immunoSEQ multiplex PCR was the method, and the copy in TCRdb shows in-frame clones only, minus some. This sample yields about 16,000 clones, of which 80% to 90% are seen a single time; over 3.5% belongs to the top ten. The sequenced sample was peripheral blood mononuclear cells. The receptors derive from a woman in her thirties or forties in good health. Some clones in this sample may be carry-over from other donors' samples.

This chain connects TRBV6-1 to TRBJ2-7; 9 nucleotides match TRBD1. Germline CDR1 is MNHNS and CDR2 is SASEGT. The CDR3 sequence is 16 residues long. V shed 4 bases, J shed 1 base, and the junction held 8 bases outside the gene matches. The CDR3 protein is CASSAYGGTGSYEQYF. DNA of the CDR3: TGTGCCAGCAGTGCCTACGGGGGGACAGGGTCCTACGAGCAGTACTTC.

CDR3 sequence reads: CASSLKTAFNQPQHF. The CDR3 bases are TGTGCCAGCAGTTTAAAAACCGCCTTCAATCAGCCCCAGCATTTT. The chain combines TRBV28 with TRBJ1-5; D gene uncertain. The germline V gene has CDR1 MDHEN and CDR2 SYDVKM. Deletions cut 2 bases from V and 3 bases from J, with 11 bases between. The CDR3 extends over 15 amino acids.

A note on this clone: An end of the junction does not agree with germline; a read error may underlie this. The chain uses TRBV7-9 and TRBJ1-4, with D uncertain. Germline V gene lookup returns CDR1 SEHNR and CDR2 FQNEAQ (reference sequence). This CDR3 has 15 amino acids. CDR3: CASSLTQQPNGKLFF. The CDR3 bases are TGTGCCAGCAGCTTAACTCAGCAACCTAATGGAAAACTGTTTTTT.

The rearrangement links TRBV7-6 to TRBJ2-5; the match to TRBD2 covers 9 bases. The trim removed 1 base at V and 5 bases at J, leaving 8 bases unmatched. CDR1 is SGHVS and CDR2 is FNYEAQ in the germline V gene. The CDR3 consists of 16 residues. CDR3: CASSLDGRGGYETQYF. In DNA form, the CDR3 reads TGTGCCAGCAGCTTAGACGGGCGGGGGGGCTATGAGACCCAGTACTTC.

This clone was seen once. This sequence joins TRBV6-6 and TRBJ2-5; D might be TRBD2 (5 bases). Germline V gene data show CDR1 as MNHNY and CDR2 as SVGAGI (reference sequence). The CDR3 extends over 13 amino acids. V shed 4 bases and J shed 1 base, with 7 bases lying between them. Written as DNA, the CDR3 is TGTGCCAGCAGTTCGGGATTCCAAGAGACCCAGTACTTC. It yields the protein CASSSGFQETQYF.

This rearrangement joins TRBV5-1 to TRBJ2-1, with 11 positions matching TRBD2. CDR1 SGHRS and CDR2 YFSETQ come from the germline V gene. J was trimmed by 3 bases and V by 4 bases; bases with no gene match: 3. This CDR3 has 15 amino acids. The CDR3 nucleotides read TGCGCCAGCAGCACCGGGACTAGCGGCTACAATGAGCAGTTCTTC. Its protein product is CASSTGTSGYNEQFF.

This clone was recorded a few times. J is TRBJ2-2 and V is TRBV2; maybe TRBD1 (5 bases). The CDR3 extends over 14 amino acids. The germline gives CDR1 SNHLY, CDR2 FYNNEI. V was trimmed by 6 bases and J by 1 base, leaving 9 bases between them. The CDR3 spells CASSGRVNTGELFF. CDR3 sequence (DNA): TGTGCCAGCAGCGGCAGGGTGAACACCGGGGAGCTGTTTTTT.

J is TRBJ2-7 and V is TRBV30, with 8 nucleotides matching TRBD1. The V gene end was trimmed by 2 bases and the J gene end by 4 bases; junction bases not matched to a gene: 10. This CDR3 comprises 15 residues. Germline-derived CDR1 and CDR2 are GTSNPN and SVGIG (reference sequence). In DNA form, the CDR3 reads TGTGCCTGGAGTCGTTCCTCGAGACAGGGGTACGAGCAGTACTTC. It translates to CAWSRSSRQGYEQYF.

This sequence joins TRBV11-2 and TRBJ2-3; D is perhaps TRBD1 (6 bases). The CDR3 contains 17 residues. Germline CDR1 SGHAT, CDR2 FQNNGV. V gave up 0 bases and J gave up 1 base, with 14 bases separating them. The CDR3 protein is CASSLDLQGTRTDTQYF. The CDR3 DNA reads TGTGCCAGCAGCTTAGATCTGCAGGGGACACGCACAGATACGCAGTATTTT. Looking up the rest from reference TRBV11-2 and TRBJ2-3 gives the full variable domain: EAGVAQSPRYKIIEKRQSVAFWCNPISGHATLYWYQQILGQGPKLLIQFQNNGVVDDSQLPKDRFSAERLKGVDSTLKIQPAKLEDSAVYLCASSLDLQGTRTDTQYFGPGTRLTVL.

DNA for the CDR3: TGTGCCAGCAGCCGTACACGATGGGACACGCAGTATTTT. Translation: CASSRTRWDTQYF. The chain is built from TRBV7-6 and TRBJ2-3; D tentatively reads TRBD1 or TRBD2 (5 bases each). Germline lookup yields CDR1 SGHVS and CDR2 FNYEAQ. V lost 5 bases and J lost 9, with 15 bases in between. The CDR3 is 13 residues long. Variable domain in full (rest from reference TRBV7-6 and TRBJ2-3): GAGVSQSPRYKVTKRGQDVALRCDPISGHVSLYWYRQALGQGPEFLTYFNYEAQQDKSGLPNDRFSAERPEGSISTLTIQRTEQRDSAMYRCASSRTRWDTQYFGPGTRLTVL.

The rearrangement uses TRBV21-1 and TRBJ1-1; the table assigns TRBD1, which was not confirmed against the DNA. TRBV21-1 counts as a pseudogene. There are 14 residues in the CDR3. CDR3 DNA sequence: TGTGCCAGCCGGGCCGGGACAGGGGTCACTGAAGCTTTCTTT. It translates to CASRAGTGVTEAFF.

The rearrangement links TRBV13 to TRBJ2-6; the D is unclear. Trimming cost V 8 bases and J 2 bases, with 10 bases left between them. CDR3 length: 14 amino acids. The germline V gene encodes CDR1 PRHDT and CDR2 FYEKMQ (reference sequence). CDR3 region: CASSLVTGANVLTF. DNA for the CDR3: TGTGCCAGCTCCTTAGTGACTGGGGCCAACGTCCTGACTTTC.

V gene TRBV30 combines with J gene TRBJ2-5; no reliable D call. This CDR3 is 13 amino acids long. The V end lost 2 bases, the J end lost 5 bases, and 12 bases lay between the germline ends. Looked up from germline, CDR1 is GTSNPN and CDR2 is SVGIG (reference sequence). CDR3 region: CAWSTVGYETQYF. The CDR3 region has the DNA TGTGCCTGGAGTACTGTTGGGTATGAGACCCAGTACTTC.

This sequence joins TRBV28 and TRBJ2-7; no definite D call. Germline V gene sequence: CDR1 MDHEN, CDR2 SYDVKM. V lost 6 bases, J lost 10 bases, and 13 bases lay in between. The CDR3 runs to 11 residues. CDR3 in DNA: TGTGCCAGCAGCTTTATCGGAGATCAGTACTTC. Protein sequence: CASSFIGDQYF. Complete variable domain (other parts from reference TRBV28 and TRBJ2-7): DVKVTQSSRYLVKRTGEKVFLECVQDMDHENMFWYRQDPGLGLRLIYFSYDVKMKEKGDIPEGYSVSREKKERFSLILESASTNQTSMYLCASSFIGDQYFGPGTRLTVT.

CDR3 in DNA: TGTGCCAGCAGCTCCTCTGTCGGGGAGCTGTTTTTT. Translation: CASSSSVGELFF. The chain uses TRBV7-2 and TRBJ2-2; D not resolved. With 4 bases removed from V and 7 bases from J, the gap between germline ends came to 7 bases. In germline, CDR1 is SGHTA, CDR2 FQGNSA. The CDR3 is made up of 12 amino acids.

The V gene is TRBV15, the J gene TRBJ1-2; a weak D match, TRBD1 (6 bases). V dropped 4 bases and J dropped 2 bases, with 11 bases sitting between them. Germline loops: CDR1 LNHNV, CDR2 YYDKDF (reference sequence). This CDR3 region has 14 residues. CDR3: CATSTAQGNYGYTF. CDR3 in DNA: TGTGCCACCAGCACGGCGCAGGGGAACTATGGCTACACCTTC.

This clone occurred a few times. This chain joins TRBV14 and TRBJ1-1; D not resolved. Germline CDR1 reads SGHDN; CDR2 reads FVKESK. Trimming shortened V by 1 base and J by 7 bases, and 16 bases separated the two germline ends. The CDR3 consists of 15 residues. The CDR3 DNA follows: TGTGCCAGCAGCCAAGTATACAAGTACGGAAATGAAGCTTTCTTT. Its protein is CASSQVYKYGNEAFF.

This chain uses TRBV6-5 with TRBJ1-2, with 7 bases identical to TRBD1. Germline V lookup: CDR1 MNHEY, CDR2 SVGAGI. CDR3 length: 14 residues. The trim removed 6 bases at V and 4 bases at J, leaving 8 bases unmatched. CDR3 residues: CASRSQGGVYGYTF. DNA of the CDR3: TGTGCCAGCAGATCCCAGGGGGGGGTCTATGGCTACACCTTC.

V usage is TRBV5-1 and J usage is TRBJ2-7; D is unresolved. V gave up 0 bases and J gave up 7 bases, with 8 bases separating them. The length of the CDR3 is 12 residues. Germline CDR1 and CDR2: SGHRS and YFSETQ. The DNA of the CDR3 is TGCGCCAGCAGCTTGGCCGCCCGGGAGCAGTACTTC. Encoded protein: CASSLAAREQYF.

J is TRBJ2-3 and V is TRBV20-1; no clear D gene. From germline, CDR1 is DFQATT and CDR2 SNEGSKA (reference sequence). The CDR3 has 11 amino acids. Trimming stripped 6 bases from V and 6 bases from J, with 10 bases between. CDR3 DNA sequence: TGCAGTGCCTCCCCCGGGGATACGCAGTATTTT. Its translation: CSASPGDTQYF.